This TCR beta chain was sequenced in a study of T cell responses to AZD1222 COVID-19 vaccine. Measured with immunoSEQ multiplex PCR; TCRdb has only the in-frame clones, and not every one. The table shows about 140,000 clones, with 92% occurring only once. Germline CDR1 is SGHAT and CDR2 is FQNNGV. The germline V and J ends were trimmed by 1 base and 6 bases, with 6 bases remaining between them. This CDR3 has 12 amino acids. General study points: Females outnumbered males among donors, who were mostly white British; clonal diversity was possibly underestimated. In all cases, repertoires were sampled only after the peak T cell response. Epitopes outside B.1.351 and B.1.1.7 mutated regions reportedly drew nearly half of spike TCRs. Spike-specific TCR breadth and depth rose after two AZD1222 doses.

This clone occurred once. The antigen is not known. The receptor's source is an adult in good health. The chain combines TRBV11-2 with TRBJ1-2; no firm D call. The starting material was peripheral blood, obtained on day 0 of AZD1222 vaccination. CDR3 sequence: CASSLVGDGYTF. In DNA, the CDR3 is TGTGCCAGCAGCTTAGTCGGAGATGGCTACACCTTC.